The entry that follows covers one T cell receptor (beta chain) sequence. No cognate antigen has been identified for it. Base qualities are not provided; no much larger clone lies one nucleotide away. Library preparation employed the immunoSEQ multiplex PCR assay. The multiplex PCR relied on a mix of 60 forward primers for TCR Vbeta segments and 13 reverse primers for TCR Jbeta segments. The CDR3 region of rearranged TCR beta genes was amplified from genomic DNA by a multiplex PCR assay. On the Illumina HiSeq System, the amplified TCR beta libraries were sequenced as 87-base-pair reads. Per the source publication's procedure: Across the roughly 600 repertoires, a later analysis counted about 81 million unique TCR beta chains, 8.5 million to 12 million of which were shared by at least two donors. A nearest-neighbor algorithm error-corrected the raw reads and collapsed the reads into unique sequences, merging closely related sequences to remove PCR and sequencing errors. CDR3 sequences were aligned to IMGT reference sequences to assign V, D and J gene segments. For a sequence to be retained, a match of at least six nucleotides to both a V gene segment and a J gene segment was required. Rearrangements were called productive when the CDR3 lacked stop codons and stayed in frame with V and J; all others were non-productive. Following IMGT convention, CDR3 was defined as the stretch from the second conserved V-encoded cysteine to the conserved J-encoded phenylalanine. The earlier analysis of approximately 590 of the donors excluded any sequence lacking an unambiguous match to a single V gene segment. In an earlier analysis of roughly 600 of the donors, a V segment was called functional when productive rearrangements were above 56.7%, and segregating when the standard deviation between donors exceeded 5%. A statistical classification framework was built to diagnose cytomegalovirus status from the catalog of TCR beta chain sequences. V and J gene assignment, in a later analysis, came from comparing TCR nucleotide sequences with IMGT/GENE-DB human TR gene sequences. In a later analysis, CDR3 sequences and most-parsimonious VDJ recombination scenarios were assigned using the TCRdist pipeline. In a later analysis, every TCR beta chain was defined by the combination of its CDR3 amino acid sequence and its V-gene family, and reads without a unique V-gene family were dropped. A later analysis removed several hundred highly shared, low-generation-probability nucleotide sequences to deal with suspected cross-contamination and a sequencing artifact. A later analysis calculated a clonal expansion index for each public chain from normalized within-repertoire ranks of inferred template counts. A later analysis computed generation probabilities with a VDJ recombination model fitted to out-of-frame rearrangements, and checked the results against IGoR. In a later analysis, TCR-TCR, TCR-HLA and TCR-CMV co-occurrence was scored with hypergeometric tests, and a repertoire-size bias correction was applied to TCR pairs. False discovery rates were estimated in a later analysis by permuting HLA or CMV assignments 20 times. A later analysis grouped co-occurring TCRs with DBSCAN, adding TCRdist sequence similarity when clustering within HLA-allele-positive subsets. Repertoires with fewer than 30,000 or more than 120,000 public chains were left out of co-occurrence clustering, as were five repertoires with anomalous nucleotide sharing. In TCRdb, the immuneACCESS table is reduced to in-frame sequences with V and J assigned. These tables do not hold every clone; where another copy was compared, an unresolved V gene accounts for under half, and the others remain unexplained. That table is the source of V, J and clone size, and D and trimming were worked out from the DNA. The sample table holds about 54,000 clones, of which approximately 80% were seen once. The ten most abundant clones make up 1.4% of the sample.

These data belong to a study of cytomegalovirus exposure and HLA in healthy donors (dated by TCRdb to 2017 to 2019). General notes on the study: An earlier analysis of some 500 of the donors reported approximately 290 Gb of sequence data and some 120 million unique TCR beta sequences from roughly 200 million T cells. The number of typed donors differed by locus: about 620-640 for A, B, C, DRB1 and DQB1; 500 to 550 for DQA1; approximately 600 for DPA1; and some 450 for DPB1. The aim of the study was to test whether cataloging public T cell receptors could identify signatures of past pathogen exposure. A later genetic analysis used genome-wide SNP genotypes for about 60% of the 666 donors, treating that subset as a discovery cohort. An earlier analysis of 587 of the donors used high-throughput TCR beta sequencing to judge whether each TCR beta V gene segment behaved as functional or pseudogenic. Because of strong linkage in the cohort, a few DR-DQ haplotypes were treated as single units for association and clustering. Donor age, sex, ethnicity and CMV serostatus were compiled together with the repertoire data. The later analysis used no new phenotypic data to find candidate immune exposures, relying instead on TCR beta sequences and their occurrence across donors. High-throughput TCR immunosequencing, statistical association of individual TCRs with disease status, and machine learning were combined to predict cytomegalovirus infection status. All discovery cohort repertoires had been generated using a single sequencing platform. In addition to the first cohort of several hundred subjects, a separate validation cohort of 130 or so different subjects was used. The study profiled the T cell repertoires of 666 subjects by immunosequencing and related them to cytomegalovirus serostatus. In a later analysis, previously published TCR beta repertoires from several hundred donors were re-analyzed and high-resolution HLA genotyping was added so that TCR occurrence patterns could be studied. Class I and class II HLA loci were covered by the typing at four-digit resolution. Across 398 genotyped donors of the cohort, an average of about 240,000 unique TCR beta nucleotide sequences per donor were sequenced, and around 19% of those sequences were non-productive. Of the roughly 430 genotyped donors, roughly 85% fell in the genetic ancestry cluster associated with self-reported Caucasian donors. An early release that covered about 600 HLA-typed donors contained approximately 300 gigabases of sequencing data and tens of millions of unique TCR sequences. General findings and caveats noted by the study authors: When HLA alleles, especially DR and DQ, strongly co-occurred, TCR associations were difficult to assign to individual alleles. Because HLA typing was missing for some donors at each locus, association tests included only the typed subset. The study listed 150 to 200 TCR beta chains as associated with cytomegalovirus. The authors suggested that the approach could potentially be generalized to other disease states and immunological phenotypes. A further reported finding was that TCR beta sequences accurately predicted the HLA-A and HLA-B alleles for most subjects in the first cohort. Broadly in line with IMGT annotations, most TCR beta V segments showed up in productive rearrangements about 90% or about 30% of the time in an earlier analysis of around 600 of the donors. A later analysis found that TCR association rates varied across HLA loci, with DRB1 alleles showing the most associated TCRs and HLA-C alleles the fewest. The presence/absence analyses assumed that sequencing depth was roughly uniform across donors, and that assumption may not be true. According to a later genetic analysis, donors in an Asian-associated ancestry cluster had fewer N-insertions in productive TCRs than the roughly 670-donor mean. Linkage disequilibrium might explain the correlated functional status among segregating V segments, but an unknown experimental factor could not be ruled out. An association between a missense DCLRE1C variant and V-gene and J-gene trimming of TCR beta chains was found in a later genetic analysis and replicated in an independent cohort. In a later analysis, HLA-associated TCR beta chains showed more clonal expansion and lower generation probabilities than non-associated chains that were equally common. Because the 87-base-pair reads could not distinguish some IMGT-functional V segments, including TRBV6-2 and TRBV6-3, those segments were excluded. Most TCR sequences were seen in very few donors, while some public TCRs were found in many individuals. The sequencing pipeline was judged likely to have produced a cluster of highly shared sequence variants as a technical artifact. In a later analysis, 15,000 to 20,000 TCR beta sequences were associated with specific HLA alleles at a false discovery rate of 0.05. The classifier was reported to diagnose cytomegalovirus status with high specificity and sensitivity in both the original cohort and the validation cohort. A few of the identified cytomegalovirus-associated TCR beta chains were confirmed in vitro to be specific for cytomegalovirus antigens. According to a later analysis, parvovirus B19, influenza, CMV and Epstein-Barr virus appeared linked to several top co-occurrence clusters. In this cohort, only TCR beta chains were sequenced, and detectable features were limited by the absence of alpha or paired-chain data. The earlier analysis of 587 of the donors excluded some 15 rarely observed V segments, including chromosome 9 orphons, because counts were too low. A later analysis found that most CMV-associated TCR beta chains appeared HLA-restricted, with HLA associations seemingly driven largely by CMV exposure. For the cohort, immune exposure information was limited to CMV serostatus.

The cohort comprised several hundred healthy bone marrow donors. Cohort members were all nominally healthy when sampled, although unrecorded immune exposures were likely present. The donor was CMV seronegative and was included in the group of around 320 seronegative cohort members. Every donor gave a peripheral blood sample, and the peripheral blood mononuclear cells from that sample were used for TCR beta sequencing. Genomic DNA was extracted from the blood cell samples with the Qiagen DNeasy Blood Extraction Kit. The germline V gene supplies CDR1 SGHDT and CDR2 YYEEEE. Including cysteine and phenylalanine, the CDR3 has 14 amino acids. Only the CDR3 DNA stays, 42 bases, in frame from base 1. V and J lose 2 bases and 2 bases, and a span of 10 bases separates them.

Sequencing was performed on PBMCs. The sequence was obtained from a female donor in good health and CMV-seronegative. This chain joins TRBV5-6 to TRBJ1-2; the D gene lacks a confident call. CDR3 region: CASSLDPENYGYTF. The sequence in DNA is TGTGCCAGCAGCTTAGACCCGGAGAACTATGGCTACACCTTC. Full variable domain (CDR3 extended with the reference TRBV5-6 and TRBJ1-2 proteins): DAGVTQSPTHLIKTRGQQVTLRCSPKSGHDTVSWYQQALGQGPQFIFQYYEEEERQRGNFPDRFSGHQFPNYSSELNVNALLLGDSALYLCASSLDPENYGYTFGSGTRLTVV.